The clone carrying this T cell receptor beta chain was detected a few times. What it binds is unknown. Next came a second PCR, run for roughly 7 to 12 cycles, which used a sample-barcoded 5' primer along with a J-beta primer mix. Each CDR3 protein gets one entry after TCRdb re-called the 5' RACE reads with MiXCR. The data contain around 1,500,000 distinct CDR3 sequences, approximately 30% of them singletons. The entry originates in a study of blood T cells in healthy people across ages. Germline CDR1 reads LGHNA; CDR2 reads YSLEER. This CDR3 region has 14 residues. V was shortened by 4 bases and J by 6 bases, with 16 bases between the two germline ends. General study results and limits: Fewer expanded clones and more diversity marked long-lived versus aged donors. Expanded clonotype changes were possibly confounded by unknown donor CMV status. Unsorted PBMCs blocked a conclusive comparison of naive and antigen-experienced cells.

Isolation of PBMCs gave at least 7 million cells per sample. The TCR sequence derives from a woman aged 30 to 39 in good health. What was sequenced was blood. This chain uses TRBV4-3 with TRBJ2-7, with D hard to call. For the CDR3, the DNA is TGCGCCAGCAGCCCCTCTAGTGGGATCGGCGAGCAGTACTTC. Its protein product is CASSPSSGIGEQYF.